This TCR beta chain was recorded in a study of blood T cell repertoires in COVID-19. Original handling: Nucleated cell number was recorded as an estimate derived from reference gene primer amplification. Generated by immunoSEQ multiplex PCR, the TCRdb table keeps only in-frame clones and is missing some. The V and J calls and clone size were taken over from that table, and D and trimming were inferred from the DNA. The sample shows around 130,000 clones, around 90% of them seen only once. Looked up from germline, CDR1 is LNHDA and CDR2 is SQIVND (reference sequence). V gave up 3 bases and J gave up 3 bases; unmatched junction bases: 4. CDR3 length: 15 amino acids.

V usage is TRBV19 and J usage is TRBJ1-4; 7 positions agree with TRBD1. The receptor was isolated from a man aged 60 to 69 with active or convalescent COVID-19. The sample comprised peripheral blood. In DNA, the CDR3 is TGTGCCAGTAGTATCGCGAGGGGGCCTAATGAAAAACTGTTTTTT. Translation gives CASSIARGPNEKLFF.